The next 21 T cell receptor beta chains were all read from a single sample in a study of T cell responses to AZD1222 COVID-19 vaccine. Profiling relied on immunoSEQ multiplex PCR, and the TCRdb table lists in-frame clones only, not all of them. The table includes 85,000 to 100,000 clones, approximately 83% detected once. The material was peripheral blood, obtained on day 0 of AZD1222 vaccination. These receptors originate from an adult in good health.

V and J are TRBV18 and TRBJ2-1; maybe TRBD2 (6 bases). This CDR3 has 12 residues. Germline V CDR1 and CDR2: KGHSH, LQKENI. V gave up 8 bases and J gave up 6 bases, with 11 bases separating them. CDR3 coding DNA: TGTGCCAGCACCCTCGGGGGCAATGAGCAGTTCTTC. Protein product: CASTLGGNEQFF.

The J gene is TRBJ2-3, the V gene TRBV5-1; TRBD2 is a possible D gene (5 bases). Germline CDR1 SGHRS, CDR2 YFSETQ. Trimming shortened V by 6 bases and J by 2 bases, and 19 bases separated the two germline ends. The CDR3 extends over 16 amino acids. CDR3 sequence (DNA): TGCGCCAGCACGCCCCTTAGCGTCCAGTTCACAGATACGCAGTATTTT. Residues: CASTPLSVQFTDTQYF.

This chain links TRBV27 with TRBJ2-5; D is perhaps TRBD1 (6 bases). V was clipped by 6 bases and J by 6 bases, with 14 bases between them. The CDR3 spans 13 residues. CDR1 is MNHEY, CDR2 SMNVEV, per germline (reference sequence). DNA for the CDR3: TGTGCCAGCAGCACGGGACAAGGCAAGACCCAGTACTTC. Its protein product is CASSTGQGKTQYF.

The rearrangement links TRBV27 to TRBJ2-7, with 9 bases fitting TRBD2. The length of the CDR3 is 15 residues. V lost 2 bases, J lost 2 bases, and 4 bases stayed unmatched. Germline CDR1 is MNHEY and CDR2 is SMNVEV (reference sequence). The CDR3 region is CASSLHLAGTYEQYF. The DNA of the CDR3 is TGTGCCAGCAGTTTACACCTAGCGGGAACCTACGAGCAGTACTTC.

In this sample, this clone turned up once. The same CDR3 arises from other DNA sequences in this sample as well. The gene calls are TRBV7-9 and TRBJ1-5; D not resolved. V lost 5 bases to trimming and J lost 4 bases, with 6 bases between them. The germline gives CDR1 SEHNR, CDR2 FQNEAQ (reference sequence). CDR3 length: 12 residues. The CDR3 coding sequence is TGTGCCAGCAGCCTCGGTAATCAGCCCCAGCATTTT. It codes for CASSLGNQPQHF.

The CDR3 protein is CASSRDASATNTEAFF. The CDR3 coding sequence is TGCGCCAGCAGCCGTGATGCGTCCGCTACAAACACTGAAGCTTTCTTT. The chain recombines TRBV5-1 with TRBJ1-1, with D unclear. From germline, CDR1 is SGHRS and CDR2 YFSETQ. V dropped 4 bases and J dropped 2 bases, with 18 bases sitting between them. The CDR3 is 16 residues long. Full variable domain (remainder filled in from reference TRBV5-1 and TRBJ1-1): KAGVTQTPRYLIKTRGQQVTLSCSPISGHRSVSWYQQTPGQGLQFLFEYFSETQRNKGNFPGRFSGRQFSNSRSEMNVSTLELGDSALYLCASSRDASATNTEAFFGQGTRLTVV.

The CDR3 coding sequence is TGTGCCAGTAGTAAACCGGGACAGGGCCTTGACGAGCAGTACTTC. As protein: CASSKPGQGLDEQYF. The chain employs TRBV19 and TRBJ2-7; the match to TRBD1 covers 9 bases. CDR1 is LNHDA, CDR2 SQIVND, per germline (reference sequence). J was trimmed by 5 bases and V by 4 bases; bases with no gene match: 9. The CDR3 extends over 15 amino acids. Together with reference TRBV19 and TRBJ2-7, the CDR3 gives the full variable domain: DGGITQSPKYLFRKEGQNVTLSCEQNLNHDAMYWYRQDPGQGLRLIYYSQIVNDFQKGDIAEGYSVSREKKESFPLTVTSAQKNPTAFYLCASSKPGQGLDEQYFGPGTRLTVT.

This rearrangement joins TRBV2 to TRBJ2-3; 8 nucleotides match TRBD1. The CDR3 loop spans 15 amino acids. V shed 3 bases and J 1 base; nucleotides not matched to a gene: 3. Germline CDR1 SNHLY, CDR2 FYNNEI. CDR3: CASSETGVGTDTQYF. The CDR3 DNA sequence: TGTGCCAGCAGTGAGACAGGGGTGGGCACAGATACGCAGTATTTT.

This chain connects TRBV14 to TRBJ2-7; either TRBD1 or TRBD2 may supply D (6 bases each). Germline lookup yields CDR1 SGHDN and CDR2 FVKESK. The CDR3 contains 13 residues. Trimming cost V 5 bases and J 4 bases, with 12 bases left between them. As DNA, the CDR3 is TGTGCCAGCAGCAGTTGGGGGGCTTACGAGCAGTACTTC. Protein: CASSSWGAYEQYF.

This chain connects TRBV6-5 to TRBJ1-2; 12 nucleotides agree with TRBD1. V was pared by 8 bases and J by 3 bases, with 7 bases of the junction left unmatched. The CDR3 runs 15 residues. Germline CDR1 and CDR2: MNHEY and SVGAGI. The CDR3: CASGLGTGGDYGYTF. In nucleotides, the CDR3 is TGTGCCAGCGGGCTAGGGACAGGGGGCGACTATGGCTACACCTTC.

This clone was counted once. The chain is built from TRBV7-9 and TRBJ2-3; D remains unclear. From germline, CDR1 is SEHNR and CDR2 FQNEAQ (reference sequence). Trimming took 5 bases from V and 3 from J, leaving 6 bases between them. The CDR3 is made up of 12 amino acids. The CDR3 loop is CASSIMTDTQYF. The CDR3 DNA is TGTGCCAGCAGCATCATGACAGATACGCAGTATTTT.

The chain couples TRBV5-1 to TRBJ1-3; a weak D match, TRBD1 (6 bases). Germline V gene data show CDR1 as SGHRS and CDR2 as YFSETQ. V gave up 3 bases and J gave up 0 bases, with 13 bases separating them. The CDR3 totals 16 residues. CDR3 in amino acids: CASSSQGGGSGNTIYF. DNA of the CDR3: TGCGCCAGCAGCTCTCAGGGAGGGGGCTCTGGAAACACCATATATTTT.

The rearrangement uses TRBV6-5 and TRBJ1-3; D is uncertain. The V end lost 3 bases, the J end lost 0 bases, and 6 bases lay between the germline ends. Looked up from germline, CDR1 is MNHEY and CDR2 is SVGAGI. The CDR3 extends over 14 amino acids. DNA for the CDR3: TGTGCCAGCAGTTATACTGACTCTGGAAACACCATATATTTT. Residues: CASSYTDSGNTIYF.

This clone was detected a few times. The rearrangement uses TRBV29-1 and TRBJ1-1; possible D gene TRBD1, 5 bases. Between the trimmed V and J ends, which lost 6 bases and 0 bases, there was a span of 11 bases. This CDR3 is 13 amino acids long. Germline values: CDR1 SQVTM, CDR2 ANQGSEA. This chain's CDR3 is CSVAADMNTEAFF. The CDR3 nucleotides read TGCAGCGTGGCGGCGGACATGAACACTGAAGCTTTCTTT.

This chain links TRBV19 with TRBJ2-2; D perhaps matches TRBD2 (6 bases). The CDR3 is 14 amino acids. CDR1 LNHDA and CDR2 SQIVND come from the germline V gene (reference sequence). V was shortened by 4 bases and J by 4 bases, with 10 bases between the two germline ends. The DNA of the CDR3 is TGTGCCAGTAGTAATGGGAGGTTCACCGGGGAGCTGTTTTTT. Its protein product is CASSNGRFTGELFF.

The chain has TRBV14 and TRBJ2-3; TRBD1 might be the D (5 bases). Germline loops: CDR1 SGHDN, CDR2 FVKESK. This CDR3 contains 14 residues. Between the trimmed V and J ends, which lost 0 bases and 8 bases, there was a span of 12 bases. The CDR3 loop reads CASSQDPLRGTQYF. CDR3 sequence (DNA): TGTGCCAGCAGCCAAGATCCCCTTAGGGGTACGCAGTATTTT.

V and J are TRBV7-7 and TRBJ2-7, with 7 bases lining up with TRBD1. V shed 3 bases, J shed 0 bases, and the junction held 2 bases outside the gene matches. Germline V gene data show CDR1 as SSHAT and CDR2 as FNYEAQ (reference sequence). This CDR3 has 14 residues. CDR3 bases: TGTGCCAGCAGCTTGGGACAGAGCTCCTACGAGCAGTACTTC. Its translation: CASSLGQSSYEQYF.

This clone was found a few times. J is TRBJ1-4 and V is TRBV27, with D perhaps matching TRBD1 (6 bases). Deletions cut 8 bases from V and 0 bases from J, with 31 bases between. The germline CDR1 and CDR2 sequences are MNHEY and SMNVEV (reference sequence). This CDR3 region has 21 residues. The CDR3 here is CASRNVGFSGWGAATNEKLFF. The CDR3 nucleotides read TGTGCCAGCCGAAATGTGGGATTCTCTGGGTGGGGGGCTGCAACTAATGAAAAACTGTTTTTT.

The chain recombines TRBV6-2 or TRBV6-3 with TRBJ2-5, with D perhaps TRBD1 (5 bases). The germline V gene has CDR1 MNHEY and CDR2 SVGEGT. V gave up 4 bases and J gave up 1 base, with 10 bases separating them. The CDR3 is 14 residues long. The chain's CDR3 is CASSSTVFQETQYF. The CDR3 region has the DNA TGTGCCAGCAGTTCGACAGTCTTCCAAGAGACCCAGTACTTC.

V gene TRBV7-8 combines with J gene TRBJ1-1, with 7 bases identical to TRBD1. The CDR3 is 16 amino acids. Trimming at V came to 3 bases and at J to 1 base, leaving 8 bases not matched to a gene. Germline values: CDR1 SGHVS, CDR2 FQNEAQ. In DNA form, the CDR3 reads TGTGCCAGCAGCTTCGGATACAGGGGAGGGAACACTGAAGCTTTCTTT. Protein: CASSFGYRGGNTEAFF.

V usage is TRBV3-1 (or the pseudogene TRBV3-2) and J usage is TRBJ2-1, with a tentative D call TRBD2 (6 bases). The ends were cut back, 1 base at V and 9 bases at J, with 16 bases in the middle. Germline V gives CDR1 LGHDT, CDR2 YNNKEL (reference sequence). The CDR3 length is 15 residues. The CDR3 DNA reads as TGTGCCAGCAGCCAAGCGACCAGGAGGGTCGGTGAGCAGTTCTTC. Translating gives CASSQATRRVGEQFF.